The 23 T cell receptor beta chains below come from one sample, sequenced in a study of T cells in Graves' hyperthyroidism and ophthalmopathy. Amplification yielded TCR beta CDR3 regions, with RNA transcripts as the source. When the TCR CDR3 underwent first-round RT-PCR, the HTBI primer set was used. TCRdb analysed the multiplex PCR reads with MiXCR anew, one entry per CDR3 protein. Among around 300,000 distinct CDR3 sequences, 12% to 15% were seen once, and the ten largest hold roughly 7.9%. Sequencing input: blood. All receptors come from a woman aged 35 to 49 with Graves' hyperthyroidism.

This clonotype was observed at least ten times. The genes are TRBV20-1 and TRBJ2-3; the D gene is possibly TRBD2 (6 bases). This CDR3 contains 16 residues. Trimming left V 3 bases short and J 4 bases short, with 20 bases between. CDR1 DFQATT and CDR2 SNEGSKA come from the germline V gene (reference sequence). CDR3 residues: CSARVGGAGEADTQYF. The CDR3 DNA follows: TGCAGTGCTAGGGTTGGCGGGGCAGGTGAGGCAGATACGCAGTATTTT.

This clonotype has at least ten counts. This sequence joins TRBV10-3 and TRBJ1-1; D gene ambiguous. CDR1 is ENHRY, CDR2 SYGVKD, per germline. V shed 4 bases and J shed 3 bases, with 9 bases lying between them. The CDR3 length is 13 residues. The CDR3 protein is CAISVGPHTEAFF. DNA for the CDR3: TGTGCCATCAGTGTCGGGCCTCACACTGAAGCTTTCTTT.

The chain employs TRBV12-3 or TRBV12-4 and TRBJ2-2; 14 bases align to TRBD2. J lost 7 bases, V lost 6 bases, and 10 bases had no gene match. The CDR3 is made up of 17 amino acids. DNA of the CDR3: TGTGCCAGCAGCCCTGGGACTAGCGGGAGTTCCCTCGGGGAGCTGTTTTTT. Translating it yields CASSPGTSGSSLGELFF.

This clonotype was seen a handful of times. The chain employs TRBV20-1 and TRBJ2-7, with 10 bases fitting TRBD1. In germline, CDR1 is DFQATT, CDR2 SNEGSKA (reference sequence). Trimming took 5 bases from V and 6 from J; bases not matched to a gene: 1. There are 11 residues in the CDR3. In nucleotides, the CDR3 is TGCAGTGCTGGGGACAGGGGCGAGCAGTACTTC. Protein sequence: CSAGDRGEQYF.

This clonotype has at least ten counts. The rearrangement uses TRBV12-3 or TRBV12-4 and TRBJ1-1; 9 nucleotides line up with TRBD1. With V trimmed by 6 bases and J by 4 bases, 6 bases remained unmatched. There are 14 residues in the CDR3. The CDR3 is CASSPTGGFTEAFF. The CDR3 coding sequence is TGTGCCAGCAGCCCAACAGGGGGCTTCACTGAAGCTTTCTTT.

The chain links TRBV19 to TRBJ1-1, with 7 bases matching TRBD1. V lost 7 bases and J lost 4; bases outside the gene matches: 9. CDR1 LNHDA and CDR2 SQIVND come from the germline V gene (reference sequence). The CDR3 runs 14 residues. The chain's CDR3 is CASTDRSWSTEAFF. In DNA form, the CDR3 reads TGTGCCAGTACGGACAGGTCTTGGAGCACTGAAGCTTTCTTT.

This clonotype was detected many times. The CDR3 coding sequence is TGTGCCAGCAGCCGGGATGCCGAAGCTTTCTTT. Translating gives CASSRDAEAFF. The V call is TRBV13, the J call TRBJ1-1; D gene ambiguous. The CDR3 consists of 11 residues. Germline-derived CDR1 and CDR2 are PRHDT and FYEKMQ (reference sequence). The V gene lost 5 bases and the J gene lost 8 bases, with 9 bases spanning the gap. Based on the CDR3 plus reference TRBV13 and TRBJ1-1, the full variable domain is AAGVIQSPRHLIKEKRETATLKCYPIPRHDTVYWYQQGPGQDPQFLISFYEKMQSDKGSIPDRFSAQQFSDYHSELNMSSLELGDSALYFCASSRDAEAFFGQGTRLTVV.

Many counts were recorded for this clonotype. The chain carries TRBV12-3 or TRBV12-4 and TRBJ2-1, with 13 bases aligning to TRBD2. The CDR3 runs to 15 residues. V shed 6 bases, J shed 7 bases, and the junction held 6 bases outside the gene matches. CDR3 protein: CASSYGLAGVNEQFF. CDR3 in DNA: TGTGCCAGCAGCTATGGACTAGCGGGAGTAAATGAGCAGTTCTTC.

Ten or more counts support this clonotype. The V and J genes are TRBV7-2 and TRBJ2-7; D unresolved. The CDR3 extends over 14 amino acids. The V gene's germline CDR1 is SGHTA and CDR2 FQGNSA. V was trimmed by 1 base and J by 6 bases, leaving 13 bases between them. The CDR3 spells CASSLDSAAREQYF. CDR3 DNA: TGTGCCAGCAGCTTAGACTCGGCTGCCCGCGAGCAGTACTTC.

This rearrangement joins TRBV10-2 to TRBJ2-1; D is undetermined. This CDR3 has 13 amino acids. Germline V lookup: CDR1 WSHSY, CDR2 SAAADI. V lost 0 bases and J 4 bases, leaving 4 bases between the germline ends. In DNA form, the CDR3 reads TGCGCCAGCAGTGAGTCGGCGTACAATGAGCAGTTCTTC. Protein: CASSESAYNEQFF.

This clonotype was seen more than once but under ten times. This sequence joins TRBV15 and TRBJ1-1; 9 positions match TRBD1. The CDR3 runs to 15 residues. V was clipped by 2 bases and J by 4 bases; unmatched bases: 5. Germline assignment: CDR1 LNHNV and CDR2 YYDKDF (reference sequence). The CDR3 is CATSRYPTGGTEAFF. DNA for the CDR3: TGTGCCACCAGCAGATATCCGACAGGGGGCACTGAAGCTTTCTTT.

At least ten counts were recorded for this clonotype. CDR3 nucleotides: TGCAGTGCTAGCTCCGGGACAGGGGTGGCAGATACGCAGTATTTT. It translates to CSASSGTGVADTQYF. The rearrangement uses TRBV20-1 and TRBJ2-3; 10 positions match TRBD1. Germline V lookup: CDR1 DFQATT, CDR2 SNEGSKA (reference sequence). Germline trimming cut 3 bases from V and 4 bases from J; bases unmatched to any gene: 7. This CDR3 contains 15 residues.

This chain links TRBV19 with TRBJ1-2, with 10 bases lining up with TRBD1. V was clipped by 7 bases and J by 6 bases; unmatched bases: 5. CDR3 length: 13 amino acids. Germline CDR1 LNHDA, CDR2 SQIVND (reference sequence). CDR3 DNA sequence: TGTGCCAGTAAAGTTGACAGGGGGCATGGCTACACCTTC. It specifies CASKVDRGHGYTF. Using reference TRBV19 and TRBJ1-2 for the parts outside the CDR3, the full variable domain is DGGITQSPKYLFRKEGQNVTLSCEQNLNHDAMYWYRQDPGQGLRLIYYSQIVNDFQKGDIAEGYSVSREKKESFPLTVTSAQKNPTAFYLCASKVDRGHGYTFGSGTRLTVV.

The CDR3 region has the DNA TGTGCCAGCAGCTTGCCGGGACAGGTTAGCACAGATACGCAGTATTTT. Its translation is CASSLPGQVSTDTQYF. The chain links TRBV5-6 to TRBJ2-3; 8 bases line up with TRBD1. V trimming: 1 base; J trimming: 0 bases; junction bases outside the gene matches: 4. This CDR3 contains 16 residues. CDR1 is SGHDT, CDR2 YYEEEE, per germline.

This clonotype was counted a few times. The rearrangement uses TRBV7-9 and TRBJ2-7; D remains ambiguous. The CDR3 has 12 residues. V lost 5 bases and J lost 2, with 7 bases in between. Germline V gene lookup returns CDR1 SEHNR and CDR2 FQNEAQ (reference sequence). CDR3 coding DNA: TGTGCCAGCAGCCCGGAAACCTACGAGCAGTACTTC. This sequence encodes CASSPETYEQYF.

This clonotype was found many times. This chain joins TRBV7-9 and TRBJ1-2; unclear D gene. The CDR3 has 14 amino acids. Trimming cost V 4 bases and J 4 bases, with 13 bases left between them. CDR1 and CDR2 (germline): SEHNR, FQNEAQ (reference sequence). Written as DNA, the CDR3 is TGTGCCAGCAGCTCCGTTTGGGCCAGCTATGGCTACACCTTC. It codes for CASSSVWASYGYTF.

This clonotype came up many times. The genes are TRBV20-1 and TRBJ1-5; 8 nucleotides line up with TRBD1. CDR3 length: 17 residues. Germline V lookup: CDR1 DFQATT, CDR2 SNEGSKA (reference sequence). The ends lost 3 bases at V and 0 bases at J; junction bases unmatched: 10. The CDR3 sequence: CSASIQGGVYSNQPQHF. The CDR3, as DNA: TGCAGTGCTAGTATACAGGGGGGGGTTTATAGCAATCAGCCCCAGCATTTT.

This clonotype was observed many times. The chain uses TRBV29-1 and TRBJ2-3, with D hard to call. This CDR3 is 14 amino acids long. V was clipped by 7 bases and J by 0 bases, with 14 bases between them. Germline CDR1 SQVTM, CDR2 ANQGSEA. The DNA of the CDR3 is TGCAGCGCGCTACAGTTTTCGAGCACAGATACGCAGTATTTT. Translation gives CSALQFSSTDTQYF.

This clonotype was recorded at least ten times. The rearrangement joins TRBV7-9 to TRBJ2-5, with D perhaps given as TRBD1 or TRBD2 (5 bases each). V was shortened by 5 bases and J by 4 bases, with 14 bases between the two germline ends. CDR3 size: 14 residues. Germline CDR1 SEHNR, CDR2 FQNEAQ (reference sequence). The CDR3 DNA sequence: TGTGCCAGCAGCCCGGGGACGGACGGAGAGACCCAGTACTTC. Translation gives CASSPGTDGETQYF.

The CDR3 sequence is CASSIRLVGGPTPQETQYF. CDR3 in DNA: TGTGCCAGTAGTATCCGGCTAGTGGGAGGTCCTACACCTCAAGAGACCCAGTACTTC. The chain uses TRBV19 and TRBJ2-5; maybe TRBD2 (6 bases). Germline CDR1 reads LNHDA; CDR2 reads SQIVND (reference sequence). The V end was cut by 3 bases, the J end by 2 bases, with 25 bases between. This CDR3 is built from 19 residues. Complete variable domain (other parts from reference TRBV19 and TRBJ2-5): DGGITQSPKYLFRKEGQNVTLSCEQNLNHDAMYWYRQDPGQGLRLIYYSQIVNDFQKGDIAEGYSVSREKKESFPLTVTSAQKNPTAFYLCASSIRLVGGPTPQETQYFGPGTRLLVL.

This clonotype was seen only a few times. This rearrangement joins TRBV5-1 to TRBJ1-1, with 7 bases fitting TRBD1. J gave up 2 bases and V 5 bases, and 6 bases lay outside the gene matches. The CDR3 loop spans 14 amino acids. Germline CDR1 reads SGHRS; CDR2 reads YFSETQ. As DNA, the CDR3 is TGCGCCAGCAGACCGGGACAGCCTAACACTGAAGCTTTCTTT. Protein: CASRPGQPNTEAFF.

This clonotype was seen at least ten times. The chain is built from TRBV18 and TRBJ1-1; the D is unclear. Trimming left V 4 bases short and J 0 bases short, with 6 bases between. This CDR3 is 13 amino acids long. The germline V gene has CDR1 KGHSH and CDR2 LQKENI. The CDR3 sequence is CASSQDLNTEAFF. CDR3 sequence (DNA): TGTGCCAGCTCACAAGACCTGAACACTGAAGCTTTCTTT.

The CDR3 sequence: CATSDIGQGIGTDTQYF. CDR3 sequence (DNA): TGTGCCACCAGTGACATCGGACAGGGCATAGGGACAGATACGCAGTATTTT. The chain carries TRBV24-1 and TRBJ2-3; the match to TRBD1 covers 8 bases. Germline trimming cut 4 bases from V and 3 bases from J; bases unmatched to any gene: 11. From germline, CDR1 is KGHDR and CDR2 SFDVKD. CDR3 length: 17 amino acids.